This T cell receptor beta chain was obtained from a study of blood T cells in healthy people across ages. Primed by a sample-barcoded 5' primer and a J-beta primer mix, a second PCR proceeded for about 6 to 11 cycles. Researchers report that a template-switch adaptor with 12 random nucleotides tagged each cDNA molecule. Each CDR3 protein is one row after TCRdb ran MiXCR on the 5' RACE reads. The sample consists of 550,000 to 650,000 distinct CDR3 sequences, 27% of them appearing once. To note about this clonotype: What it binds is not known.

Every donor provided around 9.5 milliliters of peripheral blood. Points from the study as a whole: Across the age range, TCR beta diversity per million T cells fell in a roughly linear way.

The length of the CDR3 is 15 residues. V was pared by 5 bases and J by 1 base, with 15 bases between. Germline-derived CDR1 and CDR2 are SGHRS and YFSETQ. These data were also filed under a second study, of T cells of mothers and their children.

This chain joins TRBV5-1 and TRBJ2-5; D possibly corresponds to TRBD2 (5 bases). Sequencing was done on a sample of blood. The source is a boy between 2 and 10 years old in good health. The CDR3 DNA reads TGCGCCAGCAGTTTCGGAGGTACCCTCCAAGAGACCCAGTACTTC. Its translation: CASSFGGTLQETQYF.